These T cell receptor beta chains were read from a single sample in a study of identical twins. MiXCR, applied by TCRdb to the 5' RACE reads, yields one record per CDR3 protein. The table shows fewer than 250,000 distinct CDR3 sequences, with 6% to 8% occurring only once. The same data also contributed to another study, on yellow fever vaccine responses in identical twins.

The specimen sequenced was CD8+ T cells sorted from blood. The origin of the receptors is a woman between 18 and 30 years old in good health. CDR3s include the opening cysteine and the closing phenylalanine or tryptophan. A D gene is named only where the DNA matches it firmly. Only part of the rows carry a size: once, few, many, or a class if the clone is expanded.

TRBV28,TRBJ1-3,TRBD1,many,CASSSGQGRNTIYF,TGTGCCAGCAGTTCCGGACAGGGCCGAAACACCATATATTTT
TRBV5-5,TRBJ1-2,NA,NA,CASSSDTGNYGYTF,TGTGCCAGCAGCTCAGATACAGGGAACTATGGCTACACCTTC
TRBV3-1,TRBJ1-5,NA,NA,CASSHAPARVGQPQHF,TGTGCCAGCAGCCACGCCCCAGCCAGGGTCGGTCAGCCCCAGCATTTT
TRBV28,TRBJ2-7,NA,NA,CASSFSGEGEQYF,TGTGCCAGCAGTTTTTCGGGAGAGGGCGAGCAGTACTTC
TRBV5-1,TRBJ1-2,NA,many,CASSLAVSGFDYGYTF,TGCGCCAGCAGCTTGGCCGTGTCAGGATTCGACTATGGCTACACCTTC
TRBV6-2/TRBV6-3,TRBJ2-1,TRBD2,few,CASSRGLAGFRDEQFF,TGTGCCAGCAGTCGGGGACTAGCGGGATTTAGGGATGAGCAGTTCTTC
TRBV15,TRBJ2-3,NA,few,CATGQWQGRTDTQYF,TGTGCCACCGGACAATGGCAGGGCCGCACAGATACGCAGTATTTT
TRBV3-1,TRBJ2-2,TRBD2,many,CASSLGTSGGAGELFF,TGTGCCAGCAGCCTCGGGACTAGCGGGGGAGCCGGGGAGCTGTTTTTT
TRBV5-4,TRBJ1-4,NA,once,CASSSDTGYNEKLFF,TGTGCCAGCAGCTCGGATACAGGGTATAATGAAAAACTGTTTTTT
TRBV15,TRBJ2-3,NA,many,CATSRDLQWSAVFGTDTQYF,TGTGCCACCAGCAGAGATCTCCAGTGGTCAGCGGTGTTTGGCACAGATACGCAGTATTTT
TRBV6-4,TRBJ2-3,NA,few,CASSAIGGTDTQYF,TGTGCCAGCAGTGCTATAGGGGGCACAGATACGCAGTATTTT
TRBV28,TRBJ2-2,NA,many,CASSFGTGELFF,TGTGCCAGCAGTTTCGGCACCGGGGAGCTGTTTTTT
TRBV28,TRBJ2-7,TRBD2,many,CASSSTPTSGRSLYEQYF,TGTGCCAGCAGTTCTACTCCTACTAGCGGGAGGTCCCTCTACGAGCAGTACTTC
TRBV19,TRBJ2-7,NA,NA,CASSQRGLAYEQYF,TGTGCCAGTAGTCAACGGGGGTTGGCCTACGAGCAGTACTTC
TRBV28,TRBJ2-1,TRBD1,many,CASSLGGTGDNEQFF,TGTGCCAGCAGTTTGGGTGGGACAGGGGACAATGAGCAGTTCTTC
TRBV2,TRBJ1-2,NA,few,CASSGGALYGYTF,TGTGCCAGCAGTGGGGGGGCCCTCTATGGCTACACCTTC
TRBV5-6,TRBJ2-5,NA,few,CASSHWGGPQQETQYF,TGTGCCAGCAGCCATTGGGGGGGGCCACAGCAAGAGACCCAGTACTTC
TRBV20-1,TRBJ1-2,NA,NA,CSARVSEMNYGDTF,TGCAGTGCTAGAGTCTCGGAAATGAACTATGGCGACACCTTC
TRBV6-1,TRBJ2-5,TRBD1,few,CASSPFGTEETQYF,TGTGCCAGCAGCCCCTTTGGGACAGAAGAGACCCAGTACTTC
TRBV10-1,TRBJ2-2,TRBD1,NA,CASSESRDRNTGELFF,TGCGCCAGCAGTGAGTCGAGGGACAGGAACACCGGGGAGCTGTTTTTT
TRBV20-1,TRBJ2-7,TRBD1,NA,CSAEGGFGTGSYEQYF,TGCAGTGCTGAGGGGGGATTTGGGACAGGATCCTACGAGCAGTACTTC
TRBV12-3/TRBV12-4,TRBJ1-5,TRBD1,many,CASSGTGDRPQHF,TGTGCCAGCAGTGGGACAGGGGATCGGCCCCAGCATTTT
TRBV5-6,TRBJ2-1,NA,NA,CASSLGQSNNEQFF,TGTGCCAGCAGCTTGGGACAGTCCAACAATGAGCAGTTCTTC
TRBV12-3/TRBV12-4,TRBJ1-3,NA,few,CASRSNTIYF,TGTGCCAGCAGATCAAACACCATATATTTT
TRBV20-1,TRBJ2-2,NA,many,CSARDRSGTGELFF,TGCAGTGCTAGAGATCGCTCCGGAACCGGGGAGCTGTTTTTT
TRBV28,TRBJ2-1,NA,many,CASSLLPASSYNEQFF,TGTGCCAGCAGTTTATTGCCAGCGAGCTCCTACAATGAGCAGTTCTTC
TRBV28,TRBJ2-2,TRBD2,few,CASSLYRWTSGRARNTGELFF,TGTGCCAGCAGTTTATATAGGTGGACTAGCGGGAGGGCCAGGAACACCGGGGAGCTGTTTTTT
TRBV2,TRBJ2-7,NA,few,CASSEKGGRLYEQYF,TGTGCCAGCAGTGAAAAAGGGGGTCGGCTTTACGAGCAGTACTTC
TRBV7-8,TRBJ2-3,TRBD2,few,CASSSRGSGGGPADTQYF,TGTGCCAGCAGCTCTCGTGGTAGCGGGGGGGGGCCAGCAGATACGCAGTATTTT